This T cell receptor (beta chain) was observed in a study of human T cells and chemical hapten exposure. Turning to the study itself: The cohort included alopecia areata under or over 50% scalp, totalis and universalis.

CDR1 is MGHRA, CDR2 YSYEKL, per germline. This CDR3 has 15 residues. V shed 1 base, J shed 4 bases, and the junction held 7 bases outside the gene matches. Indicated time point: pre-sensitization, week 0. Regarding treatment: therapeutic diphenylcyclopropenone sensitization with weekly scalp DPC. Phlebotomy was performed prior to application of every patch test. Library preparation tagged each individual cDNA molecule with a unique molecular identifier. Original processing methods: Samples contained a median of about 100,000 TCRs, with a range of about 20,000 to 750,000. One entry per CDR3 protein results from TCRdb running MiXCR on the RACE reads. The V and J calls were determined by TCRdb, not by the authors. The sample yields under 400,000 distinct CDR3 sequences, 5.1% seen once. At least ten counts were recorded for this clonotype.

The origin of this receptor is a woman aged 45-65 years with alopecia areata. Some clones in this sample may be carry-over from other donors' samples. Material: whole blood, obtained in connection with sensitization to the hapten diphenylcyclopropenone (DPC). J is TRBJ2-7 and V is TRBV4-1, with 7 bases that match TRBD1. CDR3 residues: CASSQVIGGKYEQYF. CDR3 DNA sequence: TGCGCCAGCAGCCAAGTGATAGGGGGCAAATACGAGCAGTACTTC.